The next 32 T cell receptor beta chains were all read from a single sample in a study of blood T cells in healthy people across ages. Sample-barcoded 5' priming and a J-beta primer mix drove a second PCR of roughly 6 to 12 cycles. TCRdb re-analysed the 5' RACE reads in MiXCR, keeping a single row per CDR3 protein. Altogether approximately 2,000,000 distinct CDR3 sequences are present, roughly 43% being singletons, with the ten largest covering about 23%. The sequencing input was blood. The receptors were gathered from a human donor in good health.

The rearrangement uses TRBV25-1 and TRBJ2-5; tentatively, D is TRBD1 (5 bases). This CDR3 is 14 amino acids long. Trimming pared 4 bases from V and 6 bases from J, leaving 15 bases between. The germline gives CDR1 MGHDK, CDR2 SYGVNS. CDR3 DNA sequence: TGTGCCAGCAGTGGAATGGGGCTCGGAAAGACCCAGTACTTC. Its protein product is CASSGMGLGKTQYF.

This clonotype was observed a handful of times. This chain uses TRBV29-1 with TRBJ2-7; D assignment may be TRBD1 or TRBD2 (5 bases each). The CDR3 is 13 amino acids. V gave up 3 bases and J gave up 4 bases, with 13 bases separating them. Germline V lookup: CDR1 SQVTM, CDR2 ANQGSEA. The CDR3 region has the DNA TGCAGCGTTGAGTGCGCAGAGGGGTACGAGCAGTACTTC. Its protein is CSVECAEGYEQYF.

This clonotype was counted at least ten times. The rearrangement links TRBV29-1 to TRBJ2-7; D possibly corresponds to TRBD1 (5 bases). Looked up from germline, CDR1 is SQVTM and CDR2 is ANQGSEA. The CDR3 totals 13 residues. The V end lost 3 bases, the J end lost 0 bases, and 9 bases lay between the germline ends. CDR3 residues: CSVDSRDSYEQYF. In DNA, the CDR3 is TGCAGCGTTGACAGCAGGGACTCCTACGAGCAGTACTTC.

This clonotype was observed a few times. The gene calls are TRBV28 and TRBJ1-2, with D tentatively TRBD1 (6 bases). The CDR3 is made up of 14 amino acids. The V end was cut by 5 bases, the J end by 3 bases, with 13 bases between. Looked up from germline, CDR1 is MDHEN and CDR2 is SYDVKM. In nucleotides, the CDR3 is TGTGCCAGCAGTCCCAACAGGGTGGACTATGGCTACACCTTC. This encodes CASSPNRVDYGYTF.

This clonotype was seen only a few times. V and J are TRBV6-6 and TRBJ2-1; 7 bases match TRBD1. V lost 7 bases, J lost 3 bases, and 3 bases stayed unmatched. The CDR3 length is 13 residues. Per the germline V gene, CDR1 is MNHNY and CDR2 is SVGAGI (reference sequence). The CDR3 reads CASTTGDYNEQFF. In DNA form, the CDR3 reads TGTGCCAGCACAACAGGGGACTACAATGAGCAGTTCTTC.

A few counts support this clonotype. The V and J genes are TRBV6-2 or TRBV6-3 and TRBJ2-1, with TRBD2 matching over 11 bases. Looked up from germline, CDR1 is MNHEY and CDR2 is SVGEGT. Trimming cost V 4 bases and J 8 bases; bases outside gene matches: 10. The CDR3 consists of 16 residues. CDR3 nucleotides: TGTGCCAGCAGTTCCCACCTAGCGGGGGGACGGGATGAGCAGTTCTTC. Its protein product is CASSSHLAGGRDEQFF.

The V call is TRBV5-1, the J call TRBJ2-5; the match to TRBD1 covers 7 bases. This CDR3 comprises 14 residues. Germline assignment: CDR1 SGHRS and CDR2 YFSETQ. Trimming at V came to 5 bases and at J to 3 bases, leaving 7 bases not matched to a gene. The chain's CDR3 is CASRTGAIEETQYF. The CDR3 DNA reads TGCGCCAGCAGAACAGGGGCGATCGAAGAGACCCAGTACTTC.

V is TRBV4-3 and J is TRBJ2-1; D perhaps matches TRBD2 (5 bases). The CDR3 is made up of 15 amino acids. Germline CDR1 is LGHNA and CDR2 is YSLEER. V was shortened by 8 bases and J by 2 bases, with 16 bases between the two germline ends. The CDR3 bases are TGCGCCAGCGGGTCGTACGAAGCGGCCTACAATGAGCAGTTCTTC. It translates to CASGSYEAAYNEQFF.

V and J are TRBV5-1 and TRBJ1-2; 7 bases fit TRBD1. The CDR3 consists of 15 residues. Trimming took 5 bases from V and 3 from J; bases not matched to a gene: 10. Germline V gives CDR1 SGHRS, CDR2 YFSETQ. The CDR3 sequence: CASSVTGEADYGYTF. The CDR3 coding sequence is TGCGCCAGCAGTGTCACAGGGGAAGCGGACTATGGCTACACCTTC.

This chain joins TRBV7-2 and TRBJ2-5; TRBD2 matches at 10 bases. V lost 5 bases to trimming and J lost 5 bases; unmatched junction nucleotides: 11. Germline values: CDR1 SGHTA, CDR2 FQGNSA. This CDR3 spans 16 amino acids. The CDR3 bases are TGTGCCAGCAGCCGGACTAGCGGCTCCGCCAGGGAGACCCAGTACTTC. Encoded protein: CASSRTSGSARETQYF.

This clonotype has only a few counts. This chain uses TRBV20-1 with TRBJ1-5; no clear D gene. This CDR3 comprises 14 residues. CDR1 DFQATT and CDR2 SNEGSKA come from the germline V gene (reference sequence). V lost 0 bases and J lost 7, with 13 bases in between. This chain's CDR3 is CSARDPVQTQPQHF. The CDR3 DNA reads TGCAGTGCTAGAGATCCGGTCCAAACACAGCCCCAGCATTTT.

The CDR3 nucleotides are TGCAGCGTACGGGTAGGCTCCGGTGAAAAACTGTTTTTT. Protein sequence: CSVRVGSGEKLFF. The gene calls are TRBV29-1 and TRBJ1-4; D gene unclear. The CDR3 loop spans 13 amino acids. V was cut by 6 bases and J by 7 bases, with 15 bases left in between. Per germline, CDR1 SQVTM and CDR2 ANQGSEA. Full variable domain (rest looked up from reference TRBV29-1 and TRBJ1-4): SAVISQKPSRDICQRGTSLTIQCQVDSQVTMMFWYRQQPGQSLTLIATANQGSEATYESGFVIDKFPISRPNLTFSTLTVSNMSPEDSSIYLCSVRVGSGEKLFFGSGTQLSVL.

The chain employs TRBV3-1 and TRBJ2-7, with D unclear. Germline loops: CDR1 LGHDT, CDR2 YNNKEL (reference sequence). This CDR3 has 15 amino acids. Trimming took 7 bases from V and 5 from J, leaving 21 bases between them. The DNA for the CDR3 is TGTGCCAGCACCCTCGGACGGGTCCTCGGCCACGAGCAGTACTTC. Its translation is CASTLGRVLGHEQYF.

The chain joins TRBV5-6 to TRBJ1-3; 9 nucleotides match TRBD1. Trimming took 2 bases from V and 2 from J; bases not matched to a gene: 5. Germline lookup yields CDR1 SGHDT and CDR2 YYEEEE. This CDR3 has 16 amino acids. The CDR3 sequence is CASSFGQGTPGNTIYF. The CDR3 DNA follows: TGTGCCAGCAGCTTCGGACAGGGGACTCCTGGAAACACCATATATTTT.

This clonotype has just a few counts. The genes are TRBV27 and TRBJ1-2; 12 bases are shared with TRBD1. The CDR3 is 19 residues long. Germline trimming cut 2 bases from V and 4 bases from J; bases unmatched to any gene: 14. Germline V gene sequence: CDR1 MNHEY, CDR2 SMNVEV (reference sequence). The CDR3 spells CASSLAPGGTGGVLYGYTF. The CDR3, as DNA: TGTGCCAGCAGTTTAGCCCCTGGGGGGACAGGGGGCGTCCTCTATGGCTACACCTTC.

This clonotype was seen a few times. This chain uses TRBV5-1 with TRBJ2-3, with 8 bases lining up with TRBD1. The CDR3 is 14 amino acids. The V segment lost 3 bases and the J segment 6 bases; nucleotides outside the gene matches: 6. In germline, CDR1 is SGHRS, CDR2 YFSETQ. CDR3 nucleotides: TGCGCCAGCAGCTCGGACAGGGTAGGGGATACGCAGTATTTT. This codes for CASSSDRVGDTQYF.

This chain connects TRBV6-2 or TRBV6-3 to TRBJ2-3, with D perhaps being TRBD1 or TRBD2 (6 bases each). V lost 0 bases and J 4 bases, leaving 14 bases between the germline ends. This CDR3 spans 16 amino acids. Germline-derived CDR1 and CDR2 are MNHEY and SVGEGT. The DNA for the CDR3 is TGTGCCAGCAGTTACTCGAAGGAGGGGGATCCAGATACGCAGTATTTT. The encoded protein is CASSYSKEGDPDTQYF.

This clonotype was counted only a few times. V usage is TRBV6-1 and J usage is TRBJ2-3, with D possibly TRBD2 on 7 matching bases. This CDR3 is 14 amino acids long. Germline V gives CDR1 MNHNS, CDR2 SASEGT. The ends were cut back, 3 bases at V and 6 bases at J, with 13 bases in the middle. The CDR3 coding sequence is TGTGCCAGCAGTGATTTCGGGGGGCGTGATACGCAGTATTTT. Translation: CASSDFGGRDTQYF.

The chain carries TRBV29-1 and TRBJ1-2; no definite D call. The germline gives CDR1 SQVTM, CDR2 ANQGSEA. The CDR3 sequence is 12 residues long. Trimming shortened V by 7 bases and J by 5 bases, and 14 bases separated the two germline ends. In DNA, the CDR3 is TGCAGCGCATACGGAGCCGTATATGGCTACACCTTC. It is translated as CSAYGAVYGYTF.

The CDR3 is CASRDQTSGGPHRSGANVLTF. CDR3 DNA: TGTGCCAGCAGGGATCAGACTAGCGGGGGGCCTCATCGCTCTGGGGCCAACGTCCTGACTTTC. This chain connects TRBV11-1 to TRBJ2-6; 13 positions match TRBD2. Trimming took 6 bases from V and 0 from J; bases not matched to a gene: 14. Per the germline V gene, CDR1 is SGHAT and CDR2 is FQDESV (reference sequence). The CDR3 has 21 amino acids.

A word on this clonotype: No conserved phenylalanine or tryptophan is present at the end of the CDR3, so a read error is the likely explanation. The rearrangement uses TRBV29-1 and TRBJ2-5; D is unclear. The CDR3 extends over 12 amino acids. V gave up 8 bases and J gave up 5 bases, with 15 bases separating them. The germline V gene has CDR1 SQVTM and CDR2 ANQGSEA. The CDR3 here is CSPLFNFETQYL. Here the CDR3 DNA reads TGCAGCCCCTTATTTAACTTCGAGACCCAGTACTTA.

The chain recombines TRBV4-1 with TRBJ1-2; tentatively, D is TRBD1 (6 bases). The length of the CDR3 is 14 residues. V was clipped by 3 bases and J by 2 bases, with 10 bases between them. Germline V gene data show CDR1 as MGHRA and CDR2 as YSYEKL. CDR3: CASSHEGGNYGYTF. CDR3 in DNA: TGCGCCAGCAGCCATGAGGGGGGAAACTATGGCTACACCTTC.

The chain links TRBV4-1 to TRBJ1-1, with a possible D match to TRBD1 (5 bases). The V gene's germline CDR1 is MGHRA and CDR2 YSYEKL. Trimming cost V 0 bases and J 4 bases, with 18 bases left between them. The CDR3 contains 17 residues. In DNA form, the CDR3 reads TGCGCCAGCAGCCAAGACTTACCGGGACCGAGGATCACTGAAGCTTTCTTT. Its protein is CASSQDLPGPRITEAFF.

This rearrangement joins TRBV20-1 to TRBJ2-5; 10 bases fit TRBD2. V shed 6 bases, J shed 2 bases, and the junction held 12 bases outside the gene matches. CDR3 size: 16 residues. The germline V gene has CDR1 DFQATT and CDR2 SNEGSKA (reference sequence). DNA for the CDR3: TGCAGTGCCACCCCTTGGGCTAGCGGGGGACAAGAGACCCAGTACTTC. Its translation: CSATPWASGGQETQYF.

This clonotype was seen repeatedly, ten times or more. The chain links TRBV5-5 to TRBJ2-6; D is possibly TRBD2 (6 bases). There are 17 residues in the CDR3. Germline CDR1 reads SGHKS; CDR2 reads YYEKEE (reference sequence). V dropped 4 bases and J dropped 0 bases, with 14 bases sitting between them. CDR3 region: CASSPGLTPSGANVLTF. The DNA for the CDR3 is TGTGCCAGCAGCCCGGGACTGACACCCTCTGGGGCCAACGTCCTGACTTTC.

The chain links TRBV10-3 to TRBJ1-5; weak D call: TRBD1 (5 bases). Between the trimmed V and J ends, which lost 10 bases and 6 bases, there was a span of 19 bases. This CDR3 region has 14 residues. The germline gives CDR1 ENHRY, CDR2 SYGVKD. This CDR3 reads CATESGGGSQPQHF. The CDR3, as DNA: TGTGCCACCGAGTCAGGTGGGGGTAGTCAGCCCCAGCATTTT.

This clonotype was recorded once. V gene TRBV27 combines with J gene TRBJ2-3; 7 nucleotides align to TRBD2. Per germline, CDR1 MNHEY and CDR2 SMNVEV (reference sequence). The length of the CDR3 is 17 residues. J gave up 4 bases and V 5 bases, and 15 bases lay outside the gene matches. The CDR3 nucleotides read TGTGCCAGCAGTCTCCTCTTGGGGGGGGGGTTGTCAGATACGCAGTATTTT. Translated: CASSLLLGGGLSDTQYF.

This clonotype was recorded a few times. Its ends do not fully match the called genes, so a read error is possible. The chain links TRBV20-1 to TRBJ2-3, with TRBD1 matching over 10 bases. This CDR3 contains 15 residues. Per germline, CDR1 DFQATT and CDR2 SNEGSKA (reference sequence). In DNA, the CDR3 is TGCAGTGCTGCAATCCGGGACAGGGGTCCAGATACGCGGTATTTT. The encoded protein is CSAAIRDRGPDTRYF.

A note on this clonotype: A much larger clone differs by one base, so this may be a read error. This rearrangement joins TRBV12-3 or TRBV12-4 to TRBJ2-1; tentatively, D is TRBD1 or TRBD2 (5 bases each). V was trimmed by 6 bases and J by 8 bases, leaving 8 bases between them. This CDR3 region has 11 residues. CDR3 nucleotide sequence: TGTGCCAGCAGGGGGGTTGATGAGCAGTTCTTC. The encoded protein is CASRGVDEQFF.

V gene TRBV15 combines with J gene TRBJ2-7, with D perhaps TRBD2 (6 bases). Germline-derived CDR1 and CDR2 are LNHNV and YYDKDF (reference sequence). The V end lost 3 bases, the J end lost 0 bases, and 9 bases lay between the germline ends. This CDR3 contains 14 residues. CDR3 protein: CATSRDGGSYEQYF. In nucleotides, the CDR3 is TGTGCCACCAGCAGGGACGGGGGCTCCTACGAGCAGTACTTC.

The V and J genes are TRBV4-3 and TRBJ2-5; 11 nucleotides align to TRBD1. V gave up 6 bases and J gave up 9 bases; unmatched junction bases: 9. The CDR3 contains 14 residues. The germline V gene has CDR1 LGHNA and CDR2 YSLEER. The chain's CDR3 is CASSQNRDRGAQYF. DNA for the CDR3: TGCGCCAGCAGTCAAAACCGGGACAGGGGGGCCCAGTACTTC.

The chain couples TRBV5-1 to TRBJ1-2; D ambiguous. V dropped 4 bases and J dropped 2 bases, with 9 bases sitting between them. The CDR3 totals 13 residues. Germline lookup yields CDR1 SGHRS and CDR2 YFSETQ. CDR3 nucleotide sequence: TGCGCCAGCAGCCCCTCGGCGAACTATGGCTACACCTTC. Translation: CASSPSANYGYTF.